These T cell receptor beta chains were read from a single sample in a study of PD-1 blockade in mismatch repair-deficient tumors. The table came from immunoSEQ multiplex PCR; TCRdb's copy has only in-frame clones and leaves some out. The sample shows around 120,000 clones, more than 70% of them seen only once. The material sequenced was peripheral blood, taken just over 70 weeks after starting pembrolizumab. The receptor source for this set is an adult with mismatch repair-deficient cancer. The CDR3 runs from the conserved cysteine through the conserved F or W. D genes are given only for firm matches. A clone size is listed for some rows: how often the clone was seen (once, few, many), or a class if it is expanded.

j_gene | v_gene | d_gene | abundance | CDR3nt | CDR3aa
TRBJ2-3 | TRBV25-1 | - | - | TGTGCCAGCAGTGATTCTAACTCTAGCACAGATACGCAGTATTTT | CASSDSNSSTDTQYF
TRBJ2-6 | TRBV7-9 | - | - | TGTGCCTACCCAGTGGGGATTAACTCTGGGGCCAACGTCCTGACTTTC | CAYPVGINSGANVLTF
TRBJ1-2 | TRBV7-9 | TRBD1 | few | TGTGCCAGCAGCTTGGGCACAGGGGGAGGCTACACCTTC | CASSLGTGGGYTF
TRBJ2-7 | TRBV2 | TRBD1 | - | TGTGCCAGCAGTGCAACAGGGGATATTAACGAGCAGTACTTC | CASSATGDINEQYF
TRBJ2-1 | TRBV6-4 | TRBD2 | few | TGTGCCAGCAGTGACGCTAGCGGGAGCAATGAGCAGTTCTTC | CASSDASGSNEQFF
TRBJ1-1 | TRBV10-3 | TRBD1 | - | TGTGCCATCAGTGAGGACAGGGGGCTGAACACTGAAGCTTTCTTT | CAISEDRGLNTEAFF
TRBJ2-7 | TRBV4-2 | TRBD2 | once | TGTGCCAGCAGCCCTGGGACTAGCGGGACCTACGAGCAGTACTTC | CASSPGTSGTYEQYF
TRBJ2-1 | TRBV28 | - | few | TGTGCCAGCAGTTCCATGTCCGATGAGCAGTTCTTC | CASSSMSDEQFF
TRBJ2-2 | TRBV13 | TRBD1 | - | TGTGCCAGCAGCGTCCCCCGGGACAGGGGGCTTCTAGCGGGAAGCGCCGGGGAGCTGTTTTTT | CASSVPRDRGLLAGSAGELFF
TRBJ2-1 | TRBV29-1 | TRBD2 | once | TGCAGCGTTGAAGATCGGAGCGGGAACAATGAGCAGTTCTTC | CSVEDRSGNNEQFF
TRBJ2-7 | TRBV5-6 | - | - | TGTGCCAGCAGCTTGAAAGTATTTTACTTC | CASSLKVFYF
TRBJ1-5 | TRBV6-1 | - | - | TGTGCCAGCAGTGTTATAGGAGGGAGTAATCAGCCCCAGCATTTT | CASSVIGGSNQPQHF
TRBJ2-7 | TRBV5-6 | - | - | TGTGCCAGCAGCTTGGGTCGGGGGGCGTACGCCTACGAGCAGTACTTC | CASSLGRGAYAYEQYF
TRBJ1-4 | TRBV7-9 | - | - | TGTGCCAGCAGCCGTCGGAGGACGACTAATGAAAAACTGTTTTTT | CASSRRRTTNEKLFF
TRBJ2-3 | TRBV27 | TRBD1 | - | TGTGCCAGCAGCTATACGGGACAGGGGACAGATACGCAGTATTTT | CASSYTGQGTDTQYF
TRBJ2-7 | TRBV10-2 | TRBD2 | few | TGCGCCAGCAGTGAGGGACTAGCGGCTCAGGAGCAGTACTTC | CASSEGLAAQEQYF
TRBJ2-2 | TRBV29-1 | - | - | TGCAGCGGCCAAGGTAGCACCGGGGAGCTGTTTTTT | CSGQGSTGELFF
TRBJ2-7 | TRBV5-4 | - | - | TGTGCCAGCAGCTTGTACGGGGCCAGGGATTACGAGCAGTACTTC | CASSLYGARDYEQYF
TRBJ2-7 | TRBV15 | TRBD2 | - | TGTGCCACCAGCAGAGCAAGCGGGAGCTCCTACGAGCAGTACTTC | CATSRASGSSYEQYF
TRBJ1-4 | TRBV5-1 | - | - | TGCGCCAGCAGCTTGAGTGGGACGAGCGAAAAACTGTTTTTT | CASSLSGTSEKLFF
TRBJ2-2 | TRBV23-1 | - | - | TGCGCCAGCATGTACCGGGACATTCCATCGTACACCGGGGAGCTGTTTTTT | CASMYRDIPSYTGELFF
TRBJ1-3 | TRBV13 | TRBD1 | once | TGTGCCAGCAGCCACAACTCTCAGGGGGACGACACCATATATTTT | CASSHNSQGDDTIYF
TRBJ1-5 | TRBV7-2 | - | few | TGTGCCAGCAGCTTAAAGTTGACAGGACTTTCCAATCAGCCCCAGCATTTT | CASSLKLTGLSNQPQHF
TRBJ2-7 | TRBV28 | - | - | TGTGCCAGCAGTTATGGACTTTCCTACGAGCAGTACTTC | CASSYGLSYEQYF
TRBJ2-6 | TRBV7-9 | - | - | TGTGCCAGCAGCGGATGGGGTTGGGGGGCCAACGTCCTGACTTTC | CASSGWGWGANVLTF
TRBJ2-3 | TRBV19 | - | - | TGTGCCAGTAGTATCCGGACAGATACGCAGTATTTT | CASSIRTDTQYF
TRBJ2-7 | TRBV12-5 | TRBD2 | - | TGTGCTAGTGGTTTGGTACTAGCGGGGGAGCGTCCCTCCTACGAGCAGTACTTC | CASGLVLAGERPSYEQYF
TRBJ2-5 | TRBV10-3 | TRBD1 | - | TGTGCCATCAGTGAGTCAGGCAGGGGGAAGCAAGAGACCCAGTACTTC | CAISESGRGKQETQYF
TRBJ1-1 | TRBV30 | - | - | TGTGCCTGGACAATGGACAGATGGAACACTGAAGCTTTCTTT | CAWTMDRWNTEAFF
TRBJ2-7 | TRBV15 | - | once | TGTGCCACCAGCCCTTCCGGGAGTGGCTACGAGCAGTACTTC | CATSPSGSGYEQYF
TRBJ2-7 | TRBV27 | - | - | TGTGCCAGCAGTTTAGGGAGAGGGTACGAGCAGTACTTC | CASSLGRGYEQYF
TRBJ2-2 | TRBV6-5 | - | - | TGTGCCAGCAGTTACTCGACCGGGAACACCGGGGAGCTGTTTTTT | CASSYSTGNTGELFF
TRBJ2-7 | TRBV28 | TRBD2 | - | TGTGCCAGCAGTTCCGGCCGGGAGGGACCGCGCTCCTACGAGCAGTACTTC | CASSSGREGPRSYEQYF
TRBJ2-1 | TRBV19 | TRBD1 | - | TGTGCCAGTAGTATCTCCGAGGGGGCGAGCTACAATGAGCAGTTCTTC | CASSISEGASYNEQFF
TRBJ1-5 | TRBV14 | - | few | TGTGCCAGCAGCCAAGAGGTGGGGCAGCCCCAGCATTTT | CASSQEVGQPQHF
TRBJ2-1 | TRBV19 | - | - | TGTGCCAGTAGTATGAGCTCCTACAATGAGCAGTTCTTC | CASSMSSYNEQFF
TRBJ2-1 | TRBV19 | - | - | TGTGCCAGTAGTCCCCAAAGCTCCTACAATGAGCAGTTCTTC | CASSPQSSYNEQFF
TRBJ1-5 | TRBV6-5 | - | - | TGTGCCAGCAGCCCGGACCCTTGGGTGAATCAGCCCCAGCATTTT | CASSPDPWVNQPQHF
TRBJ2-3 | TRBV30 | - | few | TGTGCCTGGAGGGACCCTATGCACCCGCAGTATTTT | CAWRDPMHPQYF
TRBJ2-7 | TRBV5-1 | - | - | TGCGCCAGCAGCTTGGGGCGGACCCAGTGGATATGGTGGGAGCAGTACTTC | CASSLGRTQWIWWEQYF
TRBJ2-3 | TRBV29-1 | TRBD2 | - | TGCAGCGTTCTTGGGACAGGGGCCATTCACGGGACTAGCGGGAGTAGGGATACGCAGTATTTT | CSVLGTGAIHGTSGSRDTQYF
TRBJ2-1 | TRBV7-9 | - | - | TGTGCCAGCAGCTTAGGGGGCCAGGGGATCACCTACAATGAGCAGTTCTTC | CASSLGGQGITYNEQFF
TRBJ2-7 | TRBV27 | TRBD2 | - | TGTGCCAGCAGTGGCCGACTAGCGGGATTGGACGAGCAGTACTTC | CASSGRLAGLDEQYF
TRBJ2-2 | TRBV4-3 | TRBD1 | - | TGCGCCAGCAGCCAAGGAACAGGGGGCTCCGGGGAGCTGTTTTTT | CASSQGTGGSGELFF
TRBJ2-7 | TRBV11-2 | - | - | TGTGCCAGCAGCTCGGGCTACGAGCAGTACTTC | CASSSGYEQYF
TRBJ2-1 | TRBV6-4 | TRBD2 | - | TGTGCCAGCAGTACCGGGACTAGCGGCAGCAATGAGCAGTTCTTC | CASSTGTSGSNEQFF
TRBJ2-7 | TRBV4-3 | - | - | TGCGCCAGCAGCCGACCCCCACCTCGAACAGGGAGAATGGACTCCTACGAGCAGTACTTC | CASSRPPPRTGRMDSYEQYF
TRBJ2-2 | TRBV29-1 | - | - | TGCAGCGTTGAACCCGGACGTTCCGGGGAGCTGTTTTTT | CSVEPGRSGELFF
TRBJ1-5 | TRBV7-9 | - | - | TGTGCCAGCAGCGTCGGCGTTCAGCCCCAGCATTTT | CASSVGVQPQHF
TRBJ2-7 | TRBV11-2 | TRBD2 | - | TGTGCCAGCAGCTTAGCCTCAAGTGGACTAGCGTACTACGAGCAGTACTTC | CASSLASSGLAYYEQYF
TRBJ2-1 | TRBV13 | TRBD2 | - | TGTGCCAGCAGCAAACTAGCGGGAGGAAACAATGAGCAGTTCTTC | CASSKLAGGNNEQFF
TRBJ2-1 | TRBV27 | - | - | TGTGCCAGCAGTTTATGGGTCAATCCCTCCAATGAGCAGTTCTTC | CASSLWVNPSNEQFF
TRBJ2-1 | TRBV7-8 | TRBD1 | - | TGTGCCAGCAGCTTAGAGGGGACAGGGGGCTTCGATGAGCAGTTCTTC | CASSLEGTGGFDEQFF
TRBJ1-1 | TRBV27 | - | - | TGTGCCAGCAGAGAGCTCCTGAACACTGAAGCTTTCTTT | CASRELLNTEAFF
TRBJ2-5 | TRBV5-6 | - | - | TGTGCCAGCAGCTTGCGCAGGGTGGGAGAGACCCAGTACTTC | CASSLRRVGETQYF